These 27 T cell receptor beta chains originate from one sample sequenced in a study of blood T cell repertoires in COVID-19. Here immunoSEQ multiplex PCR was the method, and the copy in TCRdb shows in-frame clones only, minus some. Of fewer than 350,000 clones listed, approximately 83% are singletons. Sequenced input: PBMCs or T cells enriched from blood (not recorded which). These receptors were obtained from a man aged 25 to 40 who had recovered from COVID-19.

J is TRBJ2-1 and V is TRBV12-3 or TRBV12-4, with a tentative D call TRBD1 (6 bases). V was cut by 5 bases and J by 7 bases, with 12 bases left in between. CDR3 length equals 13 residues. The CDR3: CASSQTGWNEQFF. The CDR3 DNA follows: TGTGCCAGCAGTCAAACAGGGTGGAATGAGCAGTTCTTC.

CDR3 nucleotide sequence: TGTGCCAGCAGCCTAGAGAGGGGGCTGAACACTGAAGCTTTCTTT. It encodes CASSLERGLNTEAFF. This chain uses TRBV5-4 with TRBJ1-1; 7 nucleotides agree with TRBD1. Germline trimming cut 4 bases from V and 0 bases from J; bases unmatched to any gene: 6. CDR3 length equals 15 residues. Germline values: CDR1 SGHNT, CDR2 YYREEE (reference sequence). The full variable domain, completed using reference TRBV5-4 and TRBJ1-1, is ETGVTQSPTHLIKTRGQQVTLRCSSQSGHNTVSWYQQALGQGPQFIFQYYREEENGRGNFPPRFSGLQFPNYSSELNVNALELDDSALYLCASSLERGLNTEAFFGQGTRLTVV.

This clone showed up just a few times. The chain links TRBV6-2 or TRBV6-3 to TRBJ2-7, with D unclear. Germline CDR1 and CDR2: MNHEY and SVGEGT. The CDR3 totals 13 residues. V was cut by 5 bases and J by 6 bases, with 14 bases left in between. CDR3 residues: CASSLTLRSEQYF. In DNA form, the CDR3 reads TGTGCCAGCAGTCTGACTTTAAGGTCCGAGCAGTACTTC.

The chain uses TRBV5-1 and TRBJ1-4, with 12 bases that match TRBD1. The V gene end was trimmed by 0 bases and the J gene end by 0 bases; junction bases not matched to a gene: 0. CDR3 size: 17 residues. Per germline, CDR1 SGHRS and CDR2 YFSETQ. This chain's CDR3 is CASSLGDRGPTNEKLFF. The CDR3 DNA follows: TGCGCCAGCAGCTTGGGGGACAGGGGGCCAACTAATGAAAAACTGTTTTTT.

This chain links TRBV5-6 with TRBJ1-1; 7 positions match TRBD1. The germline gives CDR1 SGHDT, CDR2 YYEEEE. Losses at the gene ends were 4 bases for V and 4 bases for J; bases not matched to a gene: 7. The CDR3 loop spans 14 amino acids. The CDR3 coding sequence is TGTGCCAGCAGCCCCGACAGGGTCCTCACTGAAGCTTTCTTT. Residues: CASSPDRVLTEAFF.

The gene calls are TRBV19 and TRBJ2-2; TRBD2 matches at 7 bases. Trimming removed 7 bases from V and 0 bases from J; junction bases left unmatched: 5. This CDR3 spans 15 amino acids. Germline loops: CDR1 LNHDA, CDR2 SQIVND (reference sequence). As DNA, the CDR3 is TGTGCCAGTACCCCGGGGGGAACGAACACCGGGGAGCTGTTTTTT. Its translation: CASTPGGTNTGELFF.

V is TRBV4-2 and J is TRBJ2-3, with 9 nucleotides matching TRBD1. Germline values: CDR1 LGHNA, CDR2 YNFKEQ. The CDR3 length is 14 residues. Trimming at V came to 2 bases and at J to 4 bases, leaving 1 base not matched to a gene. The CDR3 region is CASSQRTGADTQYF. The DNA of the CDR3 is TGTGCCAGCAGCCAACGGACAGGGGCAGATACGCAGTATTTT.

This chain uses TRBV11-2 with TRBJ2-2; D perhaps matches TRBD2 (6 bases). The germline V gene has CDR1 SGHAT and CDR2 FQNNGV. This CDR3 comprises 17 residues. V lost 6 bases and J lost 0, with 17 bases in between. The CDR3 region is CASRHGRWDSNTGELFF. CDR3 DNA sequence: TGTGCCAGCAGGCACGGCCGATGGGACTCGAACACCGGGGAGCTGTTTTTT.

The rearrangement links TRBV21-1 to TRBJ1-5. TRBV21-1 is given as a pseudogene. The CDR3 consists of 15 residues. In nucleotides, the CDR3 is TGTGCCAGCAGCGCCCCAGGGAGGGTGGGACAGCCCCAGCATTTT. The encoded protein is CASSAPGRVGQPQHF.

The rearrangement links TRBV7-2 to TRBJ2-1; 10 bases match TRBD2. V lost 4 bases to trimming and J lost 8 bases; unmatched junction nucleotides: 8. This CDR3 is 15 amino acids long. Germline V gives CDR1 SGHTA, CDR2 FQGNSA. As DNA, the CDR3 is TGTGCCAGCAGCTCCGGGACTAGCGACAGGGATGAGCAGTTCTTC. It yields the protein CASSSGTSDRDEQFF. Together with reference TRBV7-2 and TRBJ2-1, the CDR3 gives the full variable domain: GAGVSQSPSNKVTEKGKDVELRCDPISGHTALYWYRQSLGQGLEFLIYFQGNSAPDKSGLPSDRFSAERTGGSVSTLTIQRTQQEDSAVYLCASSSGTSDRDEQFFGPGTRLTVL.

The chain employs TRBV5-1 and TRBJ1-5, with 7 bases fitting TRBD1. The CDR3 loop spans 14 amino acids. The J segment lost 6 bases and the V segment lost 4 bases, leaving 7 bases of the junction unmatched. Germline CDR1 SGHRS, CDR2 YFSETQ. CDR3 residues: CASSPTGAGQPQHF. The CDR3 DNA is TGCGCCAGCAGCCCAACAGGGGCGGGTCAGCCCCAGCATTTT.

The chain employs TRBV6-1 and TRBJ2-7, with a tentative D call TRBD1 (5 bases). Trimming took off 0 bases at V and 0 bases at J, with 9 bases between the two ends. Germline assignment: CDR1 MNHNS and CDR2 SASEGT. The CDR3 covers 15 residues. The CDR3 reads CASSEAMTVSYEQYF. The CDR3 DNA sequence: TGTGCCAGCAGTGAAGCGATGACAGTCTCCTACGAGCAGTACTTC.

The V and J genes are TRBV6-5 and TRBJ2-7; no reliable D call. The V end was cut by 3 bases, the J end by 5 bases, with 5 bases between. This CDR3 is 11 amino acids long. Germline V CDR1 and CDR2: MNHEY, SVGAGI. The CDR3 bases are TGTGCCAGCAGTTATTATAACGAGCAGTACTTC. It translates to CASSYYNEQYF.

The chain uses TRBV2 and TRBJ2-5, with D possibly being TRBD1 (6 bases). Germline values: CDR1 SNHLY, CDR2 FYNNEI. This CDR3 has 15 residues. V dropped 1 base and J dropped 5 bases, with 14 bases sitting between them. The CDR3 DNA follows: TGTGCCAGCAGTGAAGGAGAGTACAGGGCCGAGACCCAGTACTTC. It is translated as CASSEGEYRAETQYF.

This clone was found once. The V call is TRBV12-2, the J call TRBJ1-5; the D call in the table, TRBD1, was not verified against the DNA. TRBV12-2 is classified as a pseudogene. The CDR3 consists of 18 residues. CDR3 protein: CASRLARDRGLGNQPQHF. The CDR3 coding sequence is TGTGCAAGTCGCTTAGCCCGGGACAGGGGGCTGGGGAATCAGCCCCAGCATTTT.

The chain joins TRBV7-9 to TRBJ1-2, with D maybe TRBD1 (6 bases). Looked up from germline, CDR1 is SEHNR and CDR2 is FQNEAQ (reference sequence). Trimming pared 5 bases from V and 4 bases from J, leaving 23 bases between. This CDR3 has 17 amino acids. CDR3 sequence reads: CASSRNTGTSGGYGYTF. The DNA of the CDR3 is TGTGCCAGCAGCAGAAACACCGGGACATCTGGTGGCTATGGCTACACCTTC.

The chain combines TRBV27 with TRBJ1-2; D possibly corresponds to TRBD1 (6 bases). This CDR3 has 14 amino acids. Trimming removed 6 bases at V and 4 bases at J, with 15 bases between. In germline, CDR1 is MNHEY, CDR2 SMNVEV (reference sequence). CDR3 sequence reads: CASRHGTGRYGYTF. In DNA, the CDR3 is TGTGCCAGCAGACACGGAACAGGGCGCTATGGCTACACCTTC.

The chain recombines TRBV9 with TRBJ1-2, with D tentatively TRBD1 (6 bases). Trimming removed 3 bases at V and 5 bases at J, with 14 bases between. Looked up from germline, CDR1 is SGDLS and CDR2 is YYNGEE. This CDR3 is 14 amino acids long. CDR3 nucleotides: TGTGCCAGCAGCGCCCCAGGGGCCCGATATGGCTACACCTTC. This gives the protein CASSAPGARYGYTF.

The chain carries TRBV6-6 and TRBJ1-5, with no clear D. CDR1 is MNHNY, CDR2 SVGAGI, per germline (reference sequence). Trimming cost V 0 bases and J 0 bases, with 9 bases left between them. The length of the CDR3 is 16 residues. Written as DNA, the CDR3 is TGTGCCAGCAGTTACTCGAGACGGGGTAGCAATCAGCCCCAGCATTTT. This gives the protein CASSYSRRGSNQPQHF.

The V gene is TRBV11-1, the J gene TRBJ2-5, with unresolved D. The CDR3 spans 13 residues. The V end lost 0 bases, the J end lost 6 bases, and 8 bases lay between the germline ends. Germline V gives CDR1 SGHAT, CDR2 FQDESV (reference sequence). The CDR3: CASSLASLQTQYF. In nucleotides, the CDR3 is TGTGCCAGCAGCTTAGCTTCCCTCCAGACCCAGTACTTC. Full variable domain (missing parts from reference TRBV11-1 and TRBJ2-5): EAEVAQSPRYKITEKSQAVAFWCDPISGHATLYWYRQILGQGPELLVQFQDESVVDDSQLPKDRFSAERLKGVDSTLKIQPAELGDSAMYLCASSLASLQTQYFGPGTRLLVL.

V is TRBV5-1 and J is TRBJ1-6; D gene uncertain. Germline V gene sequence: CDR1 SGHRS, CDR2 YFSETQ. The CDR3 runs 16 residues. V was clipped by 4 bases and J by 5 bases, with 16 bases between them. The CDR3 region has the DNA TGCGCCAGCAGCCCGTTGGCAGGTGGAAATAATTCACCCCTCCACTTT. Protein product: CASSPLAGGNNSPLHF. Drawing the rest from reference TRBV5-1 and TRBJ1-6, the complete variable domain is KAGVTQTPRYLIKTRGQQVTLSCSPISGHRSVSWYQQTPGQGLQFLFEYFSETQRNKGNFPGRFSGRQFSNSRSEMNVSTLELGDSALYLCASSPLAGGNNSPLHFGNGTRLTVT.

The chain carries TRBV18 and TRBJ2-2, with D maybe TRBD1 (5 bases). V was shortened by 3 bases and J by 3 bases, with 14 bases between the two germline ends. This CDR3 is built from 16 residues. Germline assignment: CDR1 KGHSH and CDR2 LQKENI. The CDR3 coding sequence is TGTGCCAGCTCACCCCAGGGAAGGATGGACACCGGGGAGCTGTTTTTT. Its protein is CASSPQGRMDTGELFF.

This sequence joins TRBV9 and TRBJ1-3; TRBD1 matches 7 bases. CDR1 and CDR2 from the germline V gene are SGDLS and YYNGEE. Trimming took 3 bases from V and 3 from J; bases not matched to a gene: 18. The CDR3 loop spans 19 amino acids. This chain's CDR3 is CASSGLPHRSGTDGNTIYF. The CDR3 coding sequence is TGTGCCAGCAGCGGTTTACCCCACAGGTCAGGGACAGATGGAAACACCATATATTTT.

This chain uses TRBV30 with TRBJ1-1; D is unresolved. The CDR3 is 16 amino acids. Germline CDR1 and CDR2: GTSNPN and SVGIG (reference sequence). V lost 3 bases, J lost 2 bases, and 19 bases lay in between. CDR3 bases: TGTGCCTGGAGCTCGACCGGGAGACAAAGAAACACTGAAGCTTTCTTT. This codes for CAWSSTGRQRNTEAFF. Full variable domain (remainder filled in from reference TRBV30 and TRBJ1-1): SQTIHQWPATLVQPVGSPLSLECTVEGTSNPNLYWYRQAAGRGLQLLFYSVGIGQISSEVPQNLSASRPQDRQFILSSKKLLLSDSGFYLCAWSSTGRQRNTEAFFGQGTRLTVV.

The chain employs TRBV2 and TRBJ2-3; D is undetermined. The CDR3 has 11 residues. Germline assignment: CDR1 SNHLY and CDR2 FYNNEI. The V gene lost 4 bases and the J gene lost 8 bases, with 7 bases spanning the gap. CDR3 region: CASSVRVTQYF. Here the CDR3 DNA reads TGTGCCAGCAGTGTCCGGGTTACGCAGTATTTT.

DNA for the CDR3: TGCAGCGTGACACACAGGGTAAGTAGGTACGAGCAGTACTTC. It is translated as CSVTHRVSRYEQYF. The genes are TRBV29-1 and TRBJ2-7, with D perhaps TRBD1 (6 bases). Deletions cut 6 bases from V and 4 bases from J, with 19 bases between. CDR1 and CDR2 from the germline V gene are SQVTM and ANQGSEA. This CDR3 has 14 amino acids.

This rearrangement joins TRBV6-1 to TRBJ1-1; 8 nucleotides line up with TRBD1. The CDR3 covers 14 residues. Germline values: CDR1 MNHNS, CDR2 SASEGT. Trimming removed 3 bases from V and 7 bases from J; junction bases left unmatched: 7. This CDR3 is CASSERQGRGEAFF. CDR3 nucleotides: TGTGCCAGCAGTGAGAGACAGGGGCGGGGTGAAGCTTTCTTT.